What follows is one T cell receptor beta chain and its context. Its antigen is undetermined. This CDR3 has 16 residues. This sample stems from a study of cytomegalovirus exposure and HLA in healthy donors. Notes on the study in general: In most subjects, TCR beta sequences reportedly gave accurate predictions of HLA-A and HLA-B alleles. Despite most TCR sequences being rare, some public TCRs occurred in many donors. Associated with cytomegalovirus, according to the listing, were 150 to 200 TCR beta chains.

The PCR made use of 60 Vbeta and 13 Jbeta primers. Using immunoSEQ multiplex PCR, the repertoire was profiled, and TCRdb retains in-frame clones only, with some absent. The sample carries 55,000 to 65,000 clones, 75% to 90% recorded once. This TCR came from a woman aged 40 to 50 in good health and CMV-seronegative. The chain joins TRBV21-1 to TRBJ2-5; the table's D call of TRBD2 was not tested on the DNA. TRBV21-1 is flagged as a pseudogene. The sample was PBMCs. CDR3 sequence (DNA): TGTGCCAGCAGCAATAGCACTAGCGGGTTTCAAGAGACCCAGTACTTC. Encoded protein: CASSNSTSGFQETQYF.